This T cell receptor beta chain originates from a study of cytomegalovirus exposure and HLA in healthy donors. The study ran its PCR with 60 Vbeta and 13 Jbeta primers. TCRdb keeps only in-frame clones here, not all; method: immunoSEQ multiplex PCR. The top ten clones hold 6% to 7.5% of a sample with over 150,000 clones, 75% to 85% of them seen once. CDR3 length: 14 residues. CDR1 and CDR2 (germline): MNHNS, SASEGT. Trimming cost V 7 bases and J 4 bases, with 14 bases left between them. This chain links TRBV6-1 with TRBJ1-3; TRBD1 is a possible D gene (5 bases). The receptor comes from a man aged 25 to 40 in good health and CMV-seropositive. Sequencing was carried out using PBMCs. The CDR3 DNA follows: TGTGCCAGCACCCCCCCAGGGATAGGAAACACCATATATTTT. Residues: CASTPPGIGNTIYF.